This T cell receptor (beta chain) was captured in a study of blood T cell repertoires in COVID-19. Overall study context: T cells, B-cell-depleted T cells, or PBMCs supplied cDNA or gDNA.

Clones were read by immunoSEQ multiplex PCR, and TCRdb kept only the in-frame ones, dropping some. Of 55,000 to 75,000 clones listed, 82% are singletons. The CDR3 is 13 amino acids. V shed 6 bases, J shed 5 bases, and the junction held 4 bases outside the gene matches. The specimen was peripheral blood. The chain uses TRBV12-3 or TRBV12-4 and TRBJ2-5; TRBD1 aligns across 9 bases. The sequence derives from a man of 80 years or more with active COVID-19. The CDR3 coding sequence is TGTGCCAGCAGCAACAGGGGGCACGAGACCCAGTACTTC. Translation gives CASSNRGHETQYF.